These 20 T cell receptor beta chains were sequenced from one sample in a study of tumor and adjacent non-tumor tissue in lung cancer. This sample's RNA came from whole unsorted tissue. TCRbeta libraries were built with three rounds of nested PCR, modified from ARM-PCR. TCRdb redid the calling of the multiplex PCR reads with MiXCR, one entry per CDR3 protein. The sample lists some 100,000 distinct CDR3 sequences; about 75% were seen once. The sequencing input was lung tumor tissue. Receptor source: a woman aged 55-75 years with non-small cell lung cancer.

Details on this clonotype: As the CDR3 is not closed by the conserved phenylalanine or tryptophan, this likely results from a read error. This chain uses TRBV20-1 with TRBJ2-5; TRBD2 is a possible D gene (7 bases). The CDR3 sequence is 13 residues long. Germline V gene data show CDR1 as DFQATT and CDR2 as SNEGSKA (reference sequence). Trimming removed 7 bases from V and 8 bases from J, with 20 bases in between. The CDR3 DNA reads TGCAGTGGGGAGGGGGGCCGTGGAGAAACCCAGTACTCC. Translated, it gives CSGEGGRGETQYS.

On this clonotype itself: A much larger clone lies one base from this, so it may be a read error. V is TRBV20-1 and J is TRBJ1-3; tentative D call: TRBD1 (5 bases). The CDR3 runs to 14 residues. Germline V lookup: CDR1 DFQATT, CDR2 SNEGSKA (reference sequence). Trimming removed 0 bases from V and 3 bases from J, with 9 bases in between. CDR3 in DNA: TGCAGTGCTAGAGAACCAGGGTATGGAAACACCATATATTTT. Translating it yields CSAREPGYGNTIYF.

The CDR3 is CASSGSGTGDYNEQFF. CDR3 DNA sequence: TGTGCCAGCAGTGGATCCGGGACAGGGGACTACAATGAGCAGTTCTTC. V and J are TRBV6-1 and TRBJ2-1; 10 bases fit TRBD1. J was trimmed by 3 bases and V by 4 bases; bases with no gene match: 6. Germline CDR1 reads MNHNS; CDR2 reads SASEGT. The CDR3 spans 16 residues.

Turning to this clonotype: No conserved phenylalanine or tryptophan is present at the end of the CDR3, so a read error is the likely explanation. V and J are TRBV11-3 and TRBJ2-7; the match to TRBD2 covers 7 bases. The CDR3 has 13 amino acids. CDR1 is SGHNT and CDR2 is YENEEA in the germline V gene. Here the CDR3 DNA reads TGTGCCAACAGCCCGCGACTAGCTCTCGAGCAGTACTTA. Amino acid sequence: CANSPRLALEQYL.

The chain recombines TRBV7-8 with TRBJ2-4; 10 nucleotides line up with TRBD2. The CDR3 spans 18 residues. Trimming at V came to 2 bases and at J to 1 base, leaving 8 bases not matched to a gene. The V gene's germline CDR1 is SGHVS and CDR2 FQNEAQ. The chain's CDR3 is CASSLYSGGAKAKNIQYF. The CDR3, as DNA: TGTGCCAGCAGCTTATACAGCGGGGGGGCCAAGGCCAAAAACATTCAGTACTTC.

Concerning this clonotype: It is likely a read error, because the conserved phenylalanine at the end of the CDR3 is missing. The V call is TRBV20-1, the J call TRBJ2-2; D might be TRBD1 (6 bases). The V gene lost 7 bases and the J gene lost 8 bases, with 14 bases spanning the gap. Germline CDR1 and CDR2: DFQATT and SNEGSKA (reference sequence). This CDR3 contains 12 residues. The CDR3 loop reads CSGNGQTGELFV. The CDR3 DNA reads TGCAGTGGTAATGGACAGACGGGGGAGCTGTTTGTT.

In its sample, this clonotype was seen many times. V usage is TRBV6-1 and J usage is TRBJ2-3; D gene unclear. The CDR3 is 14 residues long. V lost 0 bases and J 3 bases, leaving 7 bases between the germline ends. Germline V gene lookup returns CDR1 MNHNS and CDR2 SASEGT. The CDR3, as DNA: TGTGCCAGCAGTGAAGCAGAAGCAACAGATACGCAGTATTTT. Translation: CASSEAEATDTQYF.

A word on this clonotype: A much larger clonotype is one base distant, so this may be a read error. The chain combines TRBV6-1 with TRBJ1-2; D not resolved. The germline V gene encodes CDR1 MNHNS and CDR2 SASEGT. The CDR3 length is 11 residues. In nucleotides, the CDR3 is TGTGCCAACAGTGTCCTGGGAGGCTACACCTTC. It encodes CANSVLGGYTF.

This clonotype has just a few counts. Relative to the germline gene, one junction end is altered; a read error may explain this. The chain joins TRBV29-1 to TRBJ2-7; 12 bases agree with TRBD1. In germline, CDR1 is SQVTM, CDR2 ANQGSEA. This CDR3 region has 19 residues. Here the CDR3 DNA reads TGCAACCATTTATCCTCCTCCTCCCCGGGACAGGGGGCCTTCTACGAGCAGTATTTC. Encoded protein: CNHLSSSSPGQGAFYEQYF.

As regards this clonotype: At one end the junction does not follow the germline gene, possibly because of a read error. The rearrangement uses TRBV11-2 and TRBJ2-1; D not resolved. Germline loops: CDR1 SGHAT, CDR2 FQNNGV. The CDR3 covers 13 residues. CDR3 protein: CVSNLDRLGEQIF. The DNA of the CDR3 is TGTGTCAGCAACTTAGATCGTTTGGGTGAGCAGATCTTC.

With regard to this clonotype: The junction does not match germline at one end; this may be a read error. V usage is TRBV29-1 and J usage is TRBJ1-1, with a possible D match to TRBD1 (5 bases). The germline V gene encodes CDR1 SQVTM and CDR2 ANQGSEA. CDR3 size: 14 residues. The DNA for the CDR3 is TGCGGCGTTGAAGGGAAAGCAGGGAACACTGAAGCTTTATTT. Its translation: CGVEGKAGNTEALF.

As concerns this clonotype: Its ends do not fully match the called genes, so a read error is possible. The chain uses TRBV12-3 or TRBV12-4 and TRBJ1-2; D remains unclear. CDR3 length equals 15 residues. In DNA form, the CDR3 reads TGTGCCAGTAGTTCCGGGATAGCTGGGGAATATGGCTACACCTTC. Translation: CASSSGIAGEYGYTF.

Regarding this clonotype: A much bigger clone sits one base away, suggesting this may be a read error. The chain employs TRBV4-1 and TRBJ1-3; D uncertain. CDR3 size: 15 residues. The V end was cut by 5 bases, the J end by 0 bases, with 11 bases between. CDR1 is MGHRA and CDR2 is YSYEKL in the germline V gene. CDR3 bases: TGCGCCAGCAGCGCAGACCCTATCTCTGGAAACACCATATATTTT. Translating it yields CASSADPISGNTIYF.

This clonotype was counted at least ten times. The chain couples TRBV11-2 to TRBJ1-1; D uncertain. The length of the CDR3 is 15 residues. With 0 bases removed from V and 2 bases from J, the gap between germline ends came to 10 bases. The germline V gene encodes CDR1 SGHAT and CDR2 FQNNGV. DNA for the CDR3: TGTGCCAGCAGCTTAGATTGGGCGGGAAACACTGAAGCTTTCTTT. Encoded protein: CASSLDWAGNTEAFF.

The chain carries TRBV12-3 or TRBV12-4 and TRBJ2-4; D perhaps matches TRBD2 (5 bases). V shed 5 bases and J shed 1 base, with 15 bases lying between them. The CDR3 contains 16 residues. The CDR3 loop is CASSIGSGHAKNIQYF. The CDR3 DNA is TGTGCCAGCAGTATTGGGAGCGGCCATGCCAAAAACATTCAGTACTTC.

This clonotype was seen just once. A much larger clone lies one base from this, so it may be a read error. The chain combines TRBV5-4 with TRBJ1-2; 8 bases are a match to TRBD1. Germline CDR1 reads SGHNT; CDR2 reads YYREEE (reference sequence). This CDR3 has 15 amino acids. CDR3 residues: CVSSPRTGLAYGYTF. As DNA, the CDR3 is TGTGTCAGCAGCCCTCGGACAGGGTTAGCCTATGGCTACACCTTC.

Remarks on this clonotype: A junction end diverges from the germline sequence, so it may reflect a read error. This rearrangement joins TRBV6-2 or TRBV6-3 to TRBJ2-7, with a possible D match to TRBD1 (6 bases). From germline, CDR1 is MNHEY and CDR2 SVGEGT. CDR3 length: 14 residues. CDR3: CVSSRSGQSCEQYF. Written as DNA, the CDR3 is TGTGTCAGCAGCCGCTCCGGACAGTCCTGCGAGCAGTACTTC.

Concerning this clonotype itself: With a much larger clone just one base away, this may be a read error. The chain recombines TRBV6-2 or TRBV6-3 with TRBJ1-5, with TRBD1 matching over 7 bases. The germline CDR1 and CDR2 sequences are MNHEY and SVGEGT. The CDR3 consists of 14 residues. The CDR3 DNA reads as TGTGCCAACAGTCCGACAGGGTTAGATCAGCCCCAGCATTTT. This sequence encodes CANSPTGLDQPQHF.

Notes on this clonotype: A junction boundary mismatches the germline segment, possibly from a read error. This chain links TRBV6-6 with TRBJ1-2; 8 bases map to TRBD1. CDR1 and CDR2 (germline): MNHNY, SVGAGI (reference sequence). CDR3 size: 15 residues. CDR3 sequence reads: CSSSPWTGYESGYTF. CDR3 bases: TGTTCCAGCAGCCCATGGACAGGGTACGAGTCTGGCTACACCTTC.

A note on this clonotype: One junction end disagrees with the germline gene, perhaps due to a read error. The V call is TRBV6-2 or TRBV6-3, the J call TRBJ2-2; D is ambiguous. CDR3 size: 12 residues. The germline V gene encodes CDR1 MNHEY and CDR2 SVGEGT. CDR3 DNA sequence: TGTGCCAGCACCAAACCCACCTGTGAGCTGATTTTT. Translation: CASTKPTCELIF.